These 14 T cell receptor beta chains were all obtained from the same sample, sequenced in a study of blood T cell repertoires in COVID-19. TCRdb's copy holds only in-frame clones and misses some; the assay was immunoSEQ multiplex PCR. This repertoire shows under 300,000 clones, roughly 85% found once; its top ten account for approximately 2.1%. Sequencing input: peripheral blood. Receptor source: a man aged 25 to 45 who had recovered from COVID-19.

The chain employs TRBV30 and TRBJ1-5; the D is unclear. Deletions cut 0 bases from V and 7 bases from J, with 13 bases between. CDR3 length: 14 amino acids. The germline V gene has CDR1 GTSNPN and CDR2 SVGIG (reference sequence). The CDR3 DNA follows: TGTGCCTGGAGTGTATTAGGCGGGAGCCAGCCCCAGCATTTT. Its translation is CAWSVLGGSQPQHF.

This chain connects TRBV29-1 to TRBJ2-2; weak D call: TRBD2 (6 bases). The germline V gene has CDR1 SQVTM and CDR2 ANQGSEA. This CDR3 is 13 amino acids long. With 3 bases removed from V and 13 bases from J, the gap between germline ends came to 18 bases. The CDR3 reads CSVEGGPREGLFF. As DNA, the CDR3 is TGCAGCGTTGAGGGAGGTCCGAGAGAAGGGCTGTTTTTT.

This chain connects TRBV3-1 (or the pseudogene TRBV3-2) to TRBJ1-2; possibly TRBD1 for D (6 bases). This CDR3 region has 16 residues. V lost 0 bases to trimming and J lost 2 bases, with 13 bases between them. Germline V gene lookup returns CDR1 LGHDT and CDR2 YNNKEL (reference sequence). The CDR3 reads CASSQEGRGVNYGYTF. The CDR3 DNA reads as TGTGCCAGCAGCCAAGAAGGCAGGGGCGTGAACTATGGCTACACCTTC.

This clone has only a few counts. The J gene is TRBJ1-1, the V gene TRBV6-6; D might be TRBD1 (6 bases). Germline V lookup: CDR1 MNHNY, CDR2 SVGAGI (reference sequence). V dropped 6 bases and J dropped 8 bases, with 10 bases sitting between them. The CDR3 has 11 residues. This CDR3 is CASRTGREAFF. CDR3 coding DNA: TGTGCCAGCAGAACAGGGCGCGAAGCTTTCTTT.

The rearrangement joins TRBV19 to TRBJ1-6; D remains unclear. The germline CDR1 and CDR2 sequences are LNHDA and SQIVND (reference sequence). V shed 8 bases and J shed 5 bases, with 13 bases lying between them. The CDR3 totals 14 residues. The CDR3 nucleotides are TGTGCCAGTTGGGTCGGAGTAAATAATTCACCCCTCCACTTT. Protein sequence: CASWVGVNNSPLHF.

V gene TRBV11-2 combines with J gene TRBJ1-3; D unresolved. Trimming shortened V by 6 bases and J by 0 bases, and 9 bases separated the two germline ends. This CDR3 region has 14 residues. Germline V lookup: CDR1 SGHAT, CDR2 FQNNGV. Written as DNA, the CDR3 is TGTGCCAGCAGGCCCCCTAACTCTGGAAACACCATATATTTT. Its translation: CASRPPNSGNTIYF.

V is TRBV11-2 and J is TRBJ2-2; D gene uncertain. Germline assignment: CDR1 SGHAT and CDR2 FQNNGV. The CDR3 is 14 residues long. Trimming left V 2 bases short and J 0 bases short, with 4 bases between. CDR3 sequence (DNA): TGTGCCAGCAGCTTATCGGCGAACACCGGGGAGCTGTTTTTT. Translating gives CASSLSANTGELFF.

The chain combines TRBV19 with TRBJ2-5; 7 bases fit TRBD1. Trimming cost V 4 bases and J 2 bases; bases outside gene matches: 10. This CDR3 is built from 16 residues. The germline gives CDR1 LNHDA, CDR2 SQIVND (reference sequence). The CDR3 coding sequence is TGTGCCAGTAGTACCCGACAGGGTAGGTTTCAAGAGACCCAGTACTTC. Its protein is CASSTRQGRFQETQYF.

The V gene is TRBV4-1, the J gene TRBJ2-1; D gene ambiguous. The length of the CDR3 is 12 residues. V was clipped by 2 bases and J by 9 bases, with 8 bases between them. The germline V gene has CDR1 MGHRA and CDR2 YSYEKL. This chain's CDR3 is CASSQSAAEQFF. Here the CDR3 DNA reads TGCGCCAGCAGCCAATCCGCGGCTGAGCAGTTCTTC.

The rearrangement uses TRBV27 and TRBJ2-7; the match to TRBD2 covers 9 bases. Germline V gene data show CDR1 as MNHEY and CDR2 as SMNVEV (reference sequence). V shed 3 bases and J 3 bases; nucleotides not matched to a gene: 3. The CDR3 is 14 amino acids. Here the CDR3 DNA reads TGTGCCAGCAGTTTGGAGACTAGCGGCTACGAGCAGTACTTC. Translating it yields CASSLETSGYEQYF.

This chain joins TRBV18 and TRBJ1-1; D gene uncertain. Trimming stripped 1 base from V and 1 base from J, with 16 bases between. The CDR3 length is 17 residues. The germline V gene encodes CDR1 KGHSH and CDR2 LQKENI. CDR3: CASSPLAFGERNTEAFF. CDR3 sequence (DNA): TGTGCCAGCTCACCACTGGCTTTTGGGGAGAGGAACACTGAAGCTTTCTTT.

The rearrangement links TRBV30 to TRBJ2-3; TRBD2 matches at 15 bases. The CDR3 sequence is 16 residues long. Unmatched junction bases numbered 3, after V lost 0 bases and J lost 5 bases. In germline, CDR1 is GTSNPN, CDR2 SVGIG (reference sequence). CDR3 sequence reads: CAWSVGLAGGGDTQYF. The CDR3 bases are TGTGCCTGGAGTGTAGGACTAGCGGGGGGGGGAGATACGCAGTATTTT.

V is TRBV7-9 and J is TRBJ2-5, with 7 bases identical to TRBD1. V lost 3 bases to trimming and J lost 2 bases; unmatched junction nucleotides: 6. The CDR3 length is 15 residues. Germline V gene sequence: CDR1 SEHNR, CDR2 FQNEAQ (reference sequence). CDR3 residues: CASSFGDRYQETQYF. The CDR3 DNA reads TGTGCCAGCAGCTTCGGGGACAGATATCAAGAGACCCAGTACTTC.

V and J are TRBV27 and TRBJ2-2; D might be TRBD1 (6 bases). Trimming removed 2 bases at V and 8 bases at J, with 15 bases between. Germline CDR1 reads MNHEY; CDR2 reads SMNVEV (reference sequence). The CDR3 loop spans 15 amino acids. The CDR3 protein is CASSLPGQPGGELFF. DNA of the CDR3: TGTGCCAGCAGTTTACCCGGACAGCCCGGAGGGGAGCTGTTTTTT.